Sequencing of this TCR beta chain was carried out in a study of radiation and T cells in renal cell carcinoma. Time point described: blood 4 weeks post-SBRT, at nephrectomy. Treatment meaning: 15 Gy SBRT to primary tumor, nephrectomy 4 weeks later. Nephrectomy followed 15 Gy stereotactic body radiation by 4 weeks. Serial blood draws occurred at baseline and 2 and 4 weeks post-SBRT. This renal cell carcinoma was of the clear cell type. Findings of the study overall: Top tumor clonotypes rose in blood 2 weeks post-radiation, then contracted.

Note on this clone: The antigen is unknown.

TCRdb's copy holds only in-frame clones and misses some; the assay was immunoSEQ multiplex PCR. The table includes some 81,000 clones, roughly nine tenths detected once. Sequencing was performed on blood, taken from a patient whose treatment included radiotherapy and nephrectomy. The source of this sequence is a woman between 65 and 79 years old with renal cell carcinoma.

The CDR3 DNA sequence: TGTGCCAGCTTCCGGGGGGGCACAGATACGCAGTATTTT. Residues: CASFRGGTDTQYF. V usage is TRBV11-3 and J usage is TRBJ2-3; 7 nucleotides line up with TRBD2. J gave up 1 base and V 8 bases, and 3 bases lay outside the gene matches. Germline V lookup: CDR1 SGHNT, CDR2 YENEEA. The CDR3 runs 13 residues.